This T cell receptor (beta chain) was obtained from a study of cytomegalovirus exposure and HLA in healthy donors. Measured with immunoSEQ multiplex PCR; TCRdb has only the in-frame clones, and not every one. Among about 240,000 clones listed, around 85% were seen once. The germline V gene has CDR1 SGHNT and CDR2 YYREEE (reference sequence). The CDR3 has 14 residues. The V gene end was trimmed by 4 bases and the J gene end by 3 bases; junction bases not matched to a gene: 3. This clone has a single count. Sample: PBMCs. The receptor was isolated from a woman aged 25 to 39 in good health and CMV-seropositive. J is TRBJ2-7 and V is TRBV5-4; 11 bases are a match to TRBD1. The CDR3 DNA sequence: TGTGCCAGCAGCGCCGGGACAGGGGGCTACGAGCAGTACTTC. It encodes CASSAGTGGYEQYF.